The present entry profiles one T cell receptor beta chain with its context. The CDR3 is 14 amino acids. In germline, CDR1 is LNHDA, CDR2 SQIVND (reference sequence). Trimming removed 3 bases at V and 0 bases at J, with 8 bases between. Sequenced by immunoSEQ multiplex PCR; TCRdb stores in-frame clones only, minus some. Of about 88,000 clones in the sample, 91% are singletons; the top ten hold roughly 1.8%. This sample was included in a study of blood T cell repertoires in COVID-19. Overall study context: The United States, Italy and Spain provided the acute and convalescent COVID-19 samples.

V gene TRBV19 combines with J gene TRBJ2-5; D gene ambiguous. Sequenced input: peripheral blood. The clonotype comes from a human donor with active COVID-19. The donor label of this sample is uncertain. Here the CDR3 reads CASSMRQDQETQYF. CDR3 in DNA: TGTGCCAGTAGTATGAGGCAAGACCAAGAGACCCAGTACTTC.